This TCR beta chain stems from a study of long-term antiretroviral therapy in people with HIV. Whole-study results and caveats: Controls exceeded HIV repertoires in CDR3 length range. Diversity remained lower than transplant donor controls, even though it increased after ART.

An immunoSEQ assay, version v3.0, was performed at survey level. The protocol was immunoSEQ multiplex PCR, while the TCRdb copy is restricted to in-frame clones and leaves out a portion. This sample has fewer than 30,000 clones, with around 95% found just once. With respect to this clone: What it recognizes is unknown.

CDR1 is MNHEY and CDR2 is SVGAGI in the germline V gene. The ends lost 6 bases at V and 12 bases at J; junction bases unmatched: 12. CDR3 size: 14 residues. The chain carries TRBV6-5 and TRBJ2-1, with 9 bases identical to TRBD1. The specimen comprised unsorted PBMCs, sampled 5.3 years after starting antiretroviral therapy. The sequence was obtained from a man aged 30-40 years with HIV. The DNA for the CDR3 is TGTGCCAGCAGGGCCGGGACAGGGCCCGAGGGGCAGTTCTTC. Translation: CASRAGTGPEGQFF.